This passage covers 28 T cell receptor beta chains from one sample sequenced in a study of PD-1 blockade in mismatch repair-deficient tumors. Sequencing was performed with immunoSEQ multiplex PCR; in TCRdb, only in-frame clones are kept and a portion is missing. In the table there are tens of thousands of clones, roughly 80% of which are singletons. The source material was peripheral blood, sampled 12 weeks after starting pembrolizumab. The receptors originated from an adult with mismatch repair-deficient cancer.

The genes are TRBV19 and TRBJ1-5; weak D call: TRBD1 (6 bases). The CDR3 has 15 residues. V lost 3 bases, J lost 6 bases, and 15 bases lay in between. Germline loops: CDR1 LNHDA, CDR2 SQIVND (reference sequence). The CDR3 DNA is TGTGCCAGTAGTATGACCCCCAGGGGAGTTCAGCCCCAGCATTTT. This gives the protein CASSMTPRGVQPQHF. The variable domain in full, with the rest retrieved from reference TRBV19 and TRBJ1-5, is DGGITQSPKYLFRKEGQNVTLSCEQNLNHDAMYWYRQDPGQGLRLIYYSQIVNDFQKGDIAEGYSVSREKKESFPLTVTSAQKNPTAFYLCASSMTPRGVQPQHFGDGTRLSIL.

The chain joins TRBV27 to TRBJ2-7, with TRBD1 identical over 11 bases. V was clipped by 6 bases and J by 2 bases; unmatched bases: 3. The CDR3 runs 14 residues. Germline CDR1 reads MNHEY; CDR2 reads SMNVEV (reference sequence). The CDR3 nucleotides read TGTGCCAGCAGGAGGACAGGGGGCACCTACGAGCAGTACTTC. This gives the protein CASRRTGGTYEQYF.

V and J are TRBV6-5 and TRBJ2-7; no reliable D call. This CDR3 has 15 amino acids. V was trimmed by 0 bases and J by 5 bases, leaving 14 bases between them. Germline CDR1 and CDR2: MNHEY and SVGAGI. CDR3 bases: TGTGCCAGCAGTTACTCGAAAGGCCTGTTCAACGAGCAGTACTTC. Translated: CASSYSKGLFNEQYF.

The chain recombines TRBV7-9 with TRBJ2-3, with 16 positions matching TRBD2. The germline CDR1 and CDR2 sequences are SEHNR and FQNEAQ (reference sequence). V was pared by 2 bases and J by 4 bases, with 6 bases of the junction left unmatched. This CDR3 comprises 18 residues. CDR3 sequence reads: CASSLTGLAGGPPDTQYF. The CDR3 DNA reads TGTGCCAGCAGCTTAACGGGACTAGCGGGAGGGCCCCCAGATACGCAGTATTTT.

J is TRBJ2-5 and V is TRBV5-4; the D gene is possibly TRBD1 (6 bases). The length of the CDR3 is 14 residues. V lost 4 bases and J lost 0, with 10 bases in between. Germline lookup yields CDR1 SGHNT and CDR2 YYREEE (reference sequence). CDR3 sequence (DNA): TGTGCCAGCAGCCGGACAGTATACCAAGAGACCCAGTACTTC. Translation: CASSRTVYQETQYF.

V usage is TRBV27 and J usage is TRBJ2-3; D might be TRBD1 or TRBD2, each matching 5 bases. The CDR3 totals 16 residues. Per germline, CDR1 MNHEY and CDR2 SMNVEV (reference sequence). Trimming shortened V by 5 bases and J by 5 bases, and 20 bases separated the two germline ends. In nucleotides, the CDR3 is TGTGCCAGCAGTCCTCGGGACCTTTCAGCAATAGATACGCAGTATTTT. Translating it yields CASSPRDLSAIDTQYF.

CDR3 DNA sequence: TGTGCCAGCAGTAAAGACAGGGTAGACCATGGCTACACCTTC. It yields the protein CASSKDRVDHGYTF. The V gene is TRBV6-5, the J gene TRBJ1-2, with 7 bases that match TRBD1. CDR3 length: 14 residues. Germline CDR1 reads MNHEY; CDR2 reads SVGAGI. V trimming: 5 bases; J trimming: 6 bases; junction bases outside the gene matches: 9.

The rearrangement joins TRBV15 to TRBJ1-2, with D possibly matching TRBD1 (6 bases). This CDR3 is 15 amino acids long. V lost 3 bases and J lost 13, with 24 bases in between. CDR1 is LNHNV and CDR2 is YYDKDF in the germline V gene (reference sequence). The CDR3 DNA follows: TGTGCCACCAGCAGCAGACGGGACATGGATTCTGGGGGCACCTTC. Translated: CATSSRRDMDSGGTF. The variable domain in full, completed from reference TRBV15 and TRBJ1-2, reads DAMVIQNPRYQVTQFGKPVTLSCSQTLNHNVMYWYQQKSSQAPKLLFHYYDKDFNNEADTPDNFQSRRPNTSFCFLDIRSPGLGDTAMYLCATSSRRDMDSGGTFGSGTRLTVV.

V usage is TRBV7-8 and J usage is TRBJ2-5, with 8 bases matching TRBD2. V gave up 2 bases and J gave up 5 bases; unmatched junction bases: 7. CDR3 length: 15 residues. Germline V gene sequence: CDR1 SGHVS, CDR2 FQNEAQ. DNA of the CDR3: TGTGCCAGCAGCTTACGGGAGGGCCTGTTGGAGACCCAGTACTTC. Amino acids: CASSLREGLLETQYF.

This chain joins TRBV6-5 and TRBJ1-5; no clear D. The CDR3 runs 15 residues. Germline CDR1 reads MNHEY; CDR2 reads SVGAGI. The V gene lost 0 bases and the J gene lost 0 bases, with 6 bases spanning the gap. CDR3 region: CASSYSRDSNQPQHF. The DNA for the CDR3 is TGTGCCAGCAGTTACTCGCGGGATAGCAATCAGCCCCAGCATTTT.

The rearrangement links TRBV7-9 to TRBJ1-1; the D is unclear. The CDR3 has 14 residues. V was pared by 10 bases and J by 1 base, with 16 bases between. Germline values: CDR1 SEHNR, CDR2 FQNEAQ (reference sequence). The CDR3 DNA follows: TGTGCCATCTTACAGAACCAGCCGAACACTGAAGCTTTCTTT. This encodes CAILQNQPNTEAFF.

J is TRBJ1-1 and V is TRBV27; 8 bases fit TRBD1. The CDR3 sequence is 18 residues long. Germline V gives CDR1 MNHEY, CDR2 SMNVEV (reference sequence). V lost 1 base, J lost 3 bases, and 13 bases stayed unmatched. The CDR3: CASSLLAGTGKLDTEAFF. The CDR3 nucleotides are TGTGCCAGCAGTTTATTGGCCGGGACAGGAAAACTGGACACTGAAGCTTTCTTT.

The chain has TRBV6-5 and TRBJ1-1; TRBD1 aligns across 9 bases. V gave up 6 bases and J gave up 4 bases; unmatched junction bases: 6. This CDR3 is built from 14 residues. The germline gives CDR1 MNHEY, CDR2 SVGAGI. The CDR3 DNA follows: TGTGCCAGCAGGGGACAGGGTGGTTTCACTGAAGCTTTCTTT. Its translation: CASRGQGGFTEAFF.

The chain employs TRBV10-1 and TRBJ1-4; TRBD1 is a possible D gene (6 bases). CDR1 is WNHNN, CDR2 SYGVQD, per germline (reference sequence). Trimming removed 4 bases from V and 10 bases from J, with 19 bases in between. The CDR3 sequence is 15 residues long. This CDR3 is CASSVTRDTGGKLFF. The CDR3 bases are TGCGCCAGCAGTGTAACCCGGGACACAGGCGGAAAACTGTTTTTT.

This chain connects TRBV7-9 to TRBJ2-7; 8 positions match TRBD1. The length of the CDR3 is 14 residues. Germline lookup yields CDR1 SEHNR and CDR2 FQNEAQ (reference sequence). V shed 5 bases, J shed 5 bases, and the junction held 8 bases outside the gene matches. CDR3 protein: CASSPGGRADEQYF. The DNA for the CDR3 is TGTGCCAGCAGCCCAGGGGGCAGGGCGGACGAGCAGTACTTC.

The J gene is TRBJ2-2, the V gene TRBV29-1; 11 bases match TRBD1. Germline CDR1 is SQVTM and CDR2 is ANQGSEA. Unmatched junction bases numbered 1, after V lost 7 bases and J lost 6 bases. This CDR3 has 12 residues. CDR3 bases: TGCAGCGGGGGACAGGGGGCCGGGGAGCTGTTTTTT. Encoded protein: CSGGQGAGELFF.

This clone was counted many times. The chain's CDR3 is CASSPGGMNQPQHF. The CDR3, as DNA: TGTGCCAGCAGCCCCGGGGGGATGAATCAGCCCCAGCATTTT. The chain couples TRBV5-6 to TRBJ1-5; D is possibly TRBD1 (5 bases). CDR3 length equals 14 residues. V was cut by 4 bases and J by 4 bases, with 12 bases left in between. CDR1 SGHDT and CDR2 YYEEEE come from the germline V gene.

The chain employs TRBV7-9 and TRBJ2-1; 7 bases align to TRBD2. V shed 7 bases and J 1 base; nucleotides not matched to a gene: 4. Germline V gene data show CDR1 as SEHNR and CDR2 as FQNEAQ (reference sequence). This CDR3 contains 14 residues. CDR3 in DNA: TGTGCCAGCAATCTAGCGGTTTCCTACAATGAGCAGTTCTTC. Residues: CASNLAVSYNEQFF.

This clone was recorded at least ten times. As DNA, the CDR3 is TGCAGCGTTGAAACAGGGGATAACTATGGCTACACCTTC. Translating gives CSVETGDNYGYTF. The chain links TRBV29-1 to TRBJ1-2; 7 positions agree with TRBD1. The junction had 1 base not matched to a gene; V was cut back by 2 bases and J by 1 base. CDR1 is SQVTM, CDR2 ANQGSEA, per germline. This CDR3 has 13 residues.

The chain has TRBV11-3 and TRBJ2-3; no firm D call. The CDR3 totals 12 residues. V was pared by 5 bases and J by 6 bases, with 9 bases between. Germline CDR1 reads SGHNT; CDR2 reads YENEEA. The CDR3 sequence: CASSPPGDTQYF. CDR3 in DNA: TGTGCCAGCAGCCCCCCTGGGGATACGCAGTATTTT. The full variable domain, rest sourced from reference TRBV11-3 and TRBJ2-3, is EAGVVQSPRYKIIEKKQPVAFWCNPISGHNTLYWYLQNLGQGPELLIRYENEEAVDDSQLPKDRFSAERLKGVDSTLKIQPAELGDSAVYLCASSPPGDTQYFGPGTRLTVL.

This clone was recorded a few times. V usage is TRBV2 and J usage is TRBJ2-3; 8 bases are a match to TRBD1. With V trimmed by 5 bases and J by 4 bases, 8 bases remained unmatched. This CDR3 is 15 amino acids long. Germline assignment: CDR1 SNHLY and CDR2 FYNNEI. The CDR3 sequence is CASSPDRVSPDTQYF. CDR3 DNA sequence: TGTGCCAGCAGTCCGGACAGGGTCAGCCCAGATACGCAGTATTTT.

This chain links TRBV7-9 with TRBJ2-3; D remains ambiguous. CDR3 size: 17 residues. The V and J ends lost 2 bases and 1 base respectively, with 16 bases between them. The V gene's germline CDR1 is SEHNR and CDR2 FQNEAQ (reference sequence). As DNA, the CDR3 is TGTGCCAGCAGCTTATTCGGTTCTCCTGGGGGCACAGATACGCAGTATTTT. It yields the protein CASSLFGSPGGTDTQYF.

The chain carries TRBV30 and TRBJ1-2; a possible D gene is TRBD1 (6 bases). V was pared by 7 bases and J by 7 bases, with 22 bases between. The length of the CDR3 is 14 residues. CDR1 and CDR2 (germline): GTSNPN, SVGIG (reference sequence). The CDR3 region has the DNA TGTGCCTTGACCGGGACACAGAGGATGGTTGGCTACACCTTC. Its protein is CALTGTQRMVGYTF. The full variable domain, its missing parts supplied by reference TRBV30 and TRBJ1-2, is SQTIHQWPATLVQPVGSPLSLECTVEGTSNPNLYWYRQAAGRGLQLLFYSVGIGQISSEVPQNLSASRPQDRQFILSSKKLLLSDSGFYLCALTGTQRMVGYTFGSGTRLTVV.

V gene TRBV5-4 combines with J gene TRBJ2-6; D call uncertain. The CDR3 runs to 15 residues. V lost 4 bases and J 2 bases, leaving 10 bases between the germline ends. The germline V gene encodes CDR1 SGHNT and CDR2 YYREEE (reference sequence). CDR3 amino acids: CASSPPRTGANVLTF. CDR3 DNA: TGTGCCAGCAGCCCCCCCAGGACTGGGGCCAACGTCCTGACTTTC. Filled out from reference TRBV5-4 and TRBJ2-6, the complete variable domain reads ETGVTQSPTHLIKTRGQQVTLRCSSQSGHNTVSWYQQALGQGPQFIFQYYREEENGRGNFPPRFSGLQFPNYSSELNVNALELDDSALYLCASSPPRTGANVLTFGAGSRLTVL.

V is TRBV27 and J is TRBJ1-2, with D perhaps matching TRBD1 (6 bases). Trimming took off 5 bases at V and 3 bases at J, with 22 bases between the two ends. The CDR3 runs 17 residues. Germline values: CDR1 MNHEY, CDR2 SMNVEV (reference sequence). The CDR3 protein is CASSPLDSALWDYGYTF. CDR3 DNA: TGTGCCAGCAGTCCCCTGGACAGTGCCCTATGGGACTATGGCTACACCTTC.

The sample holds a few counts of this clone. V usage is TRBV29-1 and J usage is TRBJ1-2; tentatively, D is TRBD1 (6 bases). CDR1 is SQVTM, CDR2 ANQGSEA, per germline. V gave up 4 bases and J gave up 0 bases, with 15 bases separating them. The CDR3 totals 15 residues. The CDR3 reads CSVGEGQGTNYGYTF. DNA of the CDR3: TGCAGCGTTGGGGAGGGGCAGGGGACTAACTATGGCTACACCTTC. The variable domain in full, with the rest retrieved from reference TRBV29-1 and TRBJ1-2, is SAVISQKPSRDICQRGTSLTIQCQVDSQVTMMFWYRQQPGQSLTLIATANQGSEATYESGFVIDKFPISRPNLTFSTLTVSNMSPEDSSIYLCSVGEGQGTNYGYTFGSGTRLTVV.

The chain has TRBV5-1 and TRBJ2-7; 10 nucleotides line up with TRBD1. This CDR3 contains 14 residues. V gave up 2 bases and J gave up 6 bases; unmatched junction bases: 5. CDR1 is SGHRS and CDR2 is YFSETQ in the germline V gene. In DNA, the CDR3 is TGCGCCAGCAGCTTAGGGGACAGGGGCTCCGAGCAGTACTTC. Its protein is CASSLGDRGSEQYF.

The V call is TRBV4-1, the J call TRBJ2-7; D remains ambiguous. V was pared by 1 base and J by 3 bases, with 10 bases between. Germline V gene data show CDR1 as MGHRA and CDR2 as YSYEKL. CDR3 length equals 14 residues. As DNA, the CDR3 is TGCGCCAGCAGCCAAGGAGTAAATTTCTACGAGCAGTACTTC. Translating gives CASSQGVNFYEQYF.